Described below is a single T cell receptor (beta chain) sequence and its context. Its antigen is unidentified. These data come from a study of regulatory T cells in long-lasting Graves disease. Broader study findings: Newly diagnosed patients shared 966 public clonotypes; persistent patients shared about 2,700.

Specified time point: persistent/refractory GD, antithyroid drugs over 5 years with positive TRAb. The authors made the TCR library using RNA they extracted from PBMCs. From each patient, roughly 9 milliliters of peripheral blood was drawn and collected into an EDTA anticoagulant tube. According to the study, TCR beta libraries were built with iRepertoire HTBI primers and CDR3-region Arm-PCR. MiXCR, run by TCRdb on the multiplex PCR reads, gives a single entry per CDR3 protein. Of roughly 430,000 distinct CDR3 sequences listed, around a fifth were seen once; the top ten hold around 15%. CDR1 is MNHEY, CDR2 SVGEGT, per germline. V was clipped by 7 bases and J by 4 bases, with 11 bases between them. The CDR3 contains 13 residues.

The V call is TRBV6-2 or TRBV6-3, the J call TRBJ2-1, with D perhaps TRBD1 (6 bases). The sequence came from a female donor with Graves disease. Sequencing used peripheral blood mononuclear cells (PBMCs), obtained when the disease was refractory, from a patient treated with antithyroid drugs. The CDR3 DNA reads TGTGCCAGCACCCGGACAGAATACAATGAGCAGTTCTTC. Translation: CASTRTEYNEQFF.